The 28 T cell receptor beta chains below all came from one sample that was sequenced in a study of cytomegalovirus exposure and HLA in healthy donors. PCR employed 60 Vbeta and 13 Jbeta primers. Some clones are missing from TCRdb's copy, which holds only in-frame ones; the method was immunoSEQ multiplex PCR. With 53,000 or so clones in the sample, the ten largest clones hold around 12%. Specimen: PBMCs. The origin of the receptors is a man between 18 and 35 years old in good health and CMV-seropositive.

The CDR3 protein is CASSYSGAGYQETQYF. CDR3 nucleotides: TGTGCCAGCAGTTACTCGGGGGCAGGCTACCAAGAGACCCAGTACTTC. The chain employs TRBV6-6 and TRBJ2-5; D might be TRBD1 (6 bases). CDR1 is MNHNY and CDR2 is SVGAGI in the germline V gene (reference sequence). Trimming pared 0 bases from V and 0 bases from J, leaving 11 bases between. The CDR3 runs to 16 residues.

This rearrangement joins TRBV16 to TRBJ1-1; tentative D call: TRBD1 (5 bases). V lost 3 bases to trimming and J lost 4 bases, with 9 bases between them. This CDR3 has 13 residues. Germline V gene data show CDR1 as KGHSY and CDR2 as FQNENV. CDR3 in amino acids: CASSQQGITEAFF. The CDR3 coding sequence is TGTGCCAGCAGCCAGCAGGGAATCACTGAAGCTTTCTTT.

CDR3 residues: CASSFAGDLGTEAFF. DNA for the CDR3: TGTGCCAGCAGCTTCGCCGGTGACTTGGGCACTGAAGCTTTCTTT. V and J are TRBV11-2 and TRBJ1-1, with D uncertain. Germline CDR1 is SGHAT and CDR2 is FQNNGV. V was pared by 3 bases and J by 4 bases, with 15 bases between. This CDR3 has 15 residues.

The chain employs TRBV28 and TRBJ1-4; the D is unclear. This CDR3 is 13 amino acids long. Trimming removed 4 bases from V and 4 bases from J, with 7 bases in between. Germline CDR1 reads MDHEN; CDR2 reads SYDVKM. The CDR3 here is CASSSPLNEKLFF. CDR3 DNA: TGTGCCAGCAGTTCCCCCCTTAATGAAAAACTGTTTTTT.

The chain combines TRBV4-2 with TRBJ2-3, with 7 bases that match TRBD2. The CDR3 spans 15 residues. Trimming took 8 bases from V and 1 from J; bases not matched to a gene: 9. Per the germline V gene, CDR1 is LGHNA and CDR2 is YNFKEQ. The CDR3 DNA sequence: TGTGCCAGCGGAGCGACTAGCCGAGGCACAGATACGCAGTATTTT. Encoded protein: CASGATSRGTDTQYF.

This chain links TRBV6-6 with TRBJ1-2, with TRBD1 matching over 7 bases. Germline trimming cut 4 bases from V and 5 bases from J; bases unmatched to any gene: 10. The CDR3 extends over 15 amino acids. The V gene's germline CDR1 is MNHNY and CDR2 SVGAGI (reference sequence). The CDR3 here is CASSSTQGIGYGYTF. CDR3 nucleotide sequence: TGTGCCAGCAGTTCCACACAGGGGATTGGGTATGGCTACACCTTC.

The chain is built from TRBV5-1 and TRBJ2-2, with 11 bases that match TRBD1. Trimming removed 4 bases from V and 7 bases from J; junction bases left unmatched: 9. Germline loops: CDR1 SGHRS, CDR2 YFSETQ. The CDR3 has 16 amino acids. The CDR3 bases are TGCGCCAGCAGCCTGATGGACAGGGGGCATGGCGGGGAGCTGTTTTTT. Translating it yields CASSLMDRGHGGELFF. The full variable domain, in which reference TRBV5-1 and TRBJ2-2 provide the parts outside the CDR3, is KAGVTQTPRYLIKTRGQQVTLSCSPISGHRSVSWYQQTPGQGLQFLFEYFSETQRNKGNFPGRFSGRQFSNSRSEMNVSTLELGDSALYLCASSLMDRGHGGELFFGEGSRLTVL.

The chain couples TRBV6-6 to TRBJ1-2; 7 bases line up with TRBD1. Germline CDR1 is MNHNY and CDR2 is SVGAGI (reference sequence). The CDR3 extends over 14 amino acids. V lost 6 bases to trimming and J lost 6 bases; unmatched junction nucleotides: 10. This chain's CDR3 is CASREPTGRHGYTF. CDR3 nucleotide sequence: TGTGCCAGCAGGGAACCGACAGGGAGGCATGGCTACACCTTC.

The chain carries TRBV5-6 and TRBJ2-2; D is possibly TRBD1 (5 bases). Germline CDR1 and CDR2: SGHDT and YYEEEE. The CDR3 extends over 16 amino acids. V lost 1 base and J lost 4, with 14 bases in between. CDR3 sequence (DNA): TGTGCCAGCAGCTTGTACGCGTCTCAGGGCACCGGGGAGCTGTTTTTT. Its translation is CASSLYASQGTGELFF.

The chain combines TRBV7-3 with TRBJ1-1; a weak D match, TRBD1 (6 bases). The CDR3 loop spans 13 amino acids. Germline V gene data show CDR1 as SGHTA and CDR2 as FQGTGA. V was pared by 5 bases and J by 3 bases, with 10 bases between. This CDR3 reads CASSLPGDTEAFF. CDR3 coding DNA: TGTGCCAGCAGCCTTCCAGGGGACACTGAAGCTTTCTTT.

V gene TRBV11-2 combines with J gene TRBJ2-1; 12 nucleotides align to TRBD2. The germline CDR1 and CDR2 sequences are SGHAT and FQNNGV. Trimming removed 1 base from V and 7 bases from J; junction bases left unmatched: 2. The CDR3 has 15 residues. For the CDR3, the DNA is TGTGCCAGCAGCTTAGGGCTAGCGGGAGGGAATGAGCAGTTCTTC. Translating it yields CASSLGLAGGNEQFF.

The chain is built from TRBV27 and TRBJ2-3; D perhaps matches TRBD2 (6 bases). This CDR3 has 14 residues. V was cut by 5 bases and J by 3 bases, with 12 bases left in between. Germline-derived CDR1 and CDR2 are MNHEY and SMNVEV (reference sequence). CDR3 coding DNA: TGTGCCAGCAGTCGCCCGGGGAGGACAGATACGCAGTATTTT. This sequence encodes CASSRPGRTDTQYF.

This chain uses TRBV27 with TRBJ2-6; D might be TRBD1 (5 bases). V lost 5 bases to trimming and J lost 0 bases, with 11 bases between them. This CDR3 is 16 amino acids long. The V gene's germline CDR1 is MNHEY and CDR2 SMNVEV (reference sequence). In nucleotides, the CDR3 is TGTGCCAGCAGTCCACAACAGGTCTCTGGGGCCAACGTCCTGACTTTC. Its translation: CASSPQQVSGANVLTF.

The chain is built from TRBV27 and TRBJ2-7; D is possibly TRBD1 (6 bases). Germline assignment: CDR1 MNHEY and CDR2 SMNVEV (reference sequence). The V gene lost 1 base and the J gene lost 4 bases, with 8 bases spanning the gap. This CDR3 has 13 residues. The CDR3 bases are TGTGCCAGCAGTTTATTGGACAGTTACGAGCAGTACTTC. As protein: CASSLLDSYEQYF.

The chain carries TRBV19 and TRBJ2-7; D not certain. Germline V CDR1 and CDR2: LNHDA, SQIVND (reference sequence). Trimming shortened V by 4 bases and J by 1 base, and 11 bases separated the two germline ends. The CDR3 covers 14 residues. The CDR3 DNA follows: TGTGCCAGTAGTACCCACAGTGAGTCCTACGAGCAGTACTTC. This gives the protein CASSTHSESYEQYF.

The chain joins TRBV2 to TRBJ2-5; TRBD1 might be the D (6 bases). The germline CDR1 and CDR2 sequences are SNHLY and FYNNEI. The CDR3 spans 12 residues. Trimming pared 3 bases from V and 12 bases from J, leaving 14 bases between. The DNA of the CDR3 is TGTGCCAGCAGTGAGGCCAACAGGGCCAAGTACTTC. Amino acid sequence: CASSEANRAKYF.

V gene TRBV7-9 combines with J gene TRBJ2-6; TRBD2 might be the D (5 bases). Germline V gene lookup returns CDR1 SEHNR and CDR2 FQNEAQ (reference sequence). Deletions cut 7 bases from V and 2 bases from J, with 9 bases between. CDR3 length: 14 residues. Here the CDR3 DNA reads TGTGCCAGCACCTCCGGGGCTGGGGCCAACGTCCTGACTTTC. Encoded protein: CASTSGAGANVLTF.

The chain couples TRBV11-2 to TRBJ2-7; D not resolved. V shed 4 bases and J shed 3 bases, with 13 bases lying between them. The CDR3 runs to 14 residues. Looked up from germline, CDR1 is SGHAT and CDR2 is FQNNGV. The DNA for the CDR3 is TGTGCCAGCAGCTCGCCCGAGAGTCACTACGAGCAGTACTTC. Protein sequence: CASSSPESHYEQYF. Drawing the rest from reference TRBV11-2 and TRBJ2-7, the complete variable domain is EAGVAQSPRYKIIEKRQSVAFWCNPISGHATLYWYQQILGQGPKLLIQFQNNGVVDDSQLPKDRFSAERLKGVDSTLKIQPAKLEDSAVYLCASSSPESHYEQYFGPGTRLTVT.

The genes are TRBV11-2 and TRBJ2-7; 7 bases line up with TRBD2. There are 14 residues in the CDR3. Losses at the gene ends were 4 bases for V and 4 bases for J; bases not matched to a gene: 7. The germline gives CDR1 SGHAT, CDR2 FQNNGV. Written as DNA, the CDR3 is TGTGCCAGCAGCTCGGGCGGGAGAGGGTACGAGCAGTACTTC. Amino acids: CASSSGGRGYEQYF.

This chain connects TRBV7-3 to TRBJ2-3; D may be TRBD1 (5 bases). Germline V gene sequence: CDR1 SGHTA, CDR2 FQGTGA. V was shortened by 4 bases and J by 0 bases, with 14 bases between the two germline ends. This CDR3 has 16 amino acids. CDR3 in DNA: TGTGCCAGCAGCTCACCCGTGGACACAAGCACAGATACGCAGTATTTT. Translation: CASSSPVDTSTDTQYF.

The chain is built from TRBV6-6 and TRBJ1-5; TRBD1 matches at 8 bases. The CDR3 runs to 14 residues. The germline V gene encodes CDR1 MNHNY and CDR2 SVGAGI (reference sequence). V was clipped by 7 bases and J by 5 bases; unmatched bases: 7. DNA of the CDR3: TGTGCCAGCATCGACGGACAGGGTCATCAGCCCCAGCATTTT. Its translation: CASIDGQGHQPQHF.

The chain couples TRBV2 to TRBJ2-5; D possibly corresponds to TRBD1 (6 bases). The CDR3 has 15 residues. Per germline, CDR1 SNHLY and CDR2 FYNNEI. The germline V and J ends were trimmed by 6 bases and 1 base, with 15 bases remaining between them. CDR3 sequence (DNA): TGTGCCAGCAGGGGGTCAGAGGACAGCCAAGAGACCCAGTACTTC. It yields the protein CASRGSEDSQETQYF.

The chain carries TRBV27 and TRBJ1-1, with D tentatively TRBD1 (6 bases). The CDR3 is made up of 13 amino acids. Germline values: CDR1 MNHEY, CDR2 SMNVEV (reference sequence). The V and J ends lost 3 bases and 12 bases respectively, with 17 bases between them. The CDR3 DNA reads as TGTGCCAGCAGTTTTTTGGGGGCGGAAAAAACTTTCTTT. As protein: CASSFLGAEKTFF.

The V call is TRBV6-1, the J call TRBJ2-7; no firm D call. The germline V and J ends were trimmed by 3 bases and 6 bases, with 12 bases remaining between them. The germline V gene has CDR1 MNHNS and CDR2 SASEGT. The CDR3 contains 13 residues. The CDR3 protein is CASSDSMNGEQYF. Here the CDR3 DNA reads TGTGCCAGCAGTGACTCTATGAATGGCGAGCAGTACTTC.

V gene TRBV25-1 combines with J gene TRBJ2-3; 10 bases line up with TRBD2. V gave up 4 bases and J gave up 1 base; unmatched junction bases: 11. The CDR3 runs 18 residues. Germline V lookup: CDR1 MGHDK, CDR2 SYGVNS. The CDR3 nucleotides read TGTGCCAGCAGTGCGACTAGCGGGTCCTACAGGGGCACAGATACGCAGTATTTT. Protein: CASSATSGSYRGTDTQYF.

The genes are TRBV19 and TRBJ2-3; 9 positions agree with TRBD1. Germline V CDR1 and CDR2: LNHDA, SQIVND (reference sequence). The trim removed 3 bases at V and 5 bases at J, leaving 6 bases unmatched. The CDR3 loop spans 15 amino acids. The CDR3: CASSMVGQGGDTQYF. Written as DNA, the CDR3 is TGTGCCAGTAGTATGGTGGGACAGGGCGGAGATACGCAGTATTTT.

The rearrangement links TRBV6-4 to TRBJ2-1; no clear D. V lost 7 bases and J lost 0, with 4 bases in between. The germline V gene encodes CDR1 MRHNA and CDR2 SNTAGT. The CDR3 runs to 12 residues. The CDR3 DNA is TGTGCCAGCACTAGCTCCTACAATGAGCAGTTCTTC. Its protein is CASTSSYNEQFF.

The V call is TRBV27, the J call TRBJ1-2; TRBD1 might be the D (6 bases). This CDR3 has 14 residues. Trimming took 2 bases from V and 8 from J, leaving 15 bases between them. CDR1 MNHEY and CDR2 SMNVEV come from the germline V gene (reference sequence). The chain's CDR3 is CASSLLGGASGYTF. For the CDR3, the DNA is TGTGCCAGCAGTTTACTGGGGGGGGCCTCCGGCTACACCTTC.